Shown below are 28 T cell receptor beta chains from a single sample sequenced in a study of early T cells in non-severe SARS-CoV-2 infection. TCRdb re-called the 5' RACE reads with MiXCR, one entry per CDR3 protein. In the table there are more than 35,000 distinct CDR3 sequences, around 6.5% of which are singletons. The sample taken for sequencing was whole blood. Receptors originate from an adult who was a healthcare worker with PCR-confirmed SARS-CoV-2 infection or an uninfected control (not recorded which).

The sample holds a few counts of this clonotype. This rearrangement joins TRBV11-2 to TRBJ2-3; 8 bases fit TRBD2. This CDR3 region has 15 residues. Germline CDR1 SGHAT, CDR2 FQNNGV. Losses at the gene ends were 1 base for V and 3 bases for J; bases not matched to a gene: 3. The CDR3 reads CASSLGSGATDTQYF. The CDR3, as DNA: TGTGCCAGCAGCTTAGGTAGCGGGGCAACAGATACGCAGTATTTT. Full variable domain (remainder filled in from reference TRBV11-2 and TRBJ2-3): EAGVAQSPRYKIIEKRQSVAFWCNPISGHATLYWYQQILGQGPKLLIQFQNNGVVDDSQLPKDRFSAERLKGVDSTLKIQPAKLEDSAVYLCASSLGSGATDTQYFGPGTRLTVL.

This chain connects TRBV5-1 to TRBJ2-7; 7 nucleotides match TRBD2. The CDR3 consists of 16 residues. Per the germline V gene, CDR1 is SGHRS and CDR2 is YFSETQ. J lost 5 bases, V lost 0 bases, and 11 bases had no gene match. The CDR3 region is CASSLVHQAGPHEQYF. As DNA, the CDR3 is TGCGCCAGCAGCTTGGTCCACCAAGCGGGGCCCCACGAGCAGTACTTC.

In this sample, this clonotype turned up many times. CDR3 in DNA: TGTGCCAGCAGCTTAATTCGGGACAGCTACGAGCAGTACTTC. Protein: CASSLIRDSYEQYF. The chain employs TRBV11-2 and TRBJ2-7, with 7 bases identical to TRBD1. The V segment lost 2 bases and the J segment 3 bases; nucleotides outside the gene matches: 4. The CDR3 runs to 14 residues. Germline V gene data show CDR1 as SGHAT and CDR2 as FQNNGV.

This clonotype was seen at least ten times. V and J are TRBV7-9 and TRBJ2-7, with 8 bases identical to TRBD2. J gave up 0 bases and V 3 bases, and 10 bases lay outside the gene matches. The germline V gene has CDR1 SEHNR and CDR2 FQNEAQ (reference sequence). The CDR3 extends over 17 amino acids. This chain's CDR3 is CASSFPGGSGSSYEQYF. CDR3 coding DNA: TGTGCCAGCAGCTTCCCGGGGGGGAGCGGGAGCTCCTACGAGCAGTACTTC. Supplemented by reference TRBV7-9 and TRBJ2-7, the full variable domain reads DTGVSQNPRHKITKRGQNVTFRCDPISEHNRLYWYRQTLGQGPEFLTYFQNEAQLEKSRLLSDRFSAERPKGSFSTLEIQRTEQGDSAMYLCASSFPGGSGSSYEQYFGPGTRLTVT.

This clonotype was counted only a few times. This rearrangement joins TRBV27 to TRBJ2-5; 8 bases map to TRBD1. Trimming took 5 bases from V and 2 from J; bases not matched to a gene: 7. Germline assignment: CDR1 MNHEY and CDR2 SMNVEV (reference sequence). The CDR3 consists of 15 residues. The CDR3 loop reads CASSAGQGRQETQYF. Here the CDR3 DNA reads TGTGCCAGCAGTGCAGGACAGGGTAGGCAAGAGACCCAGTACTTC.

This clonotype has a count of ten or more. The rearrangement links TRBV18 to TRBJ1-1; possibly TRBD1 for D (6 bases). Germline CDR1 KGHSH, CDR2 LQKENI. V lost 6 bases and J lost 0, with 11 bases in between. This CDR3 has 14 residues. The CDR3 DNA follows: TGTGCCAGCTCGTCGGACAGCCTGAACACTGAAGCTTTCTTT. Amino acids: CASSSDSLNTEAFF.

This clonotype came up many times. J is TRBJ1-5 and V is TRBV20-1; possibly TRBD1 for D (6 bases). Germline V gives CDR1 DFQATT, CDR2 SNEGSKA (reference sequence). The CDR3 runs 13 residues. V lost 8 bases and J lost 5, with 16 bases in between. The CDR3: CSKRQALDQPQHF. The CDR3 DNA reads as TGCAGTAAGAGACAGGCCCTTGATCAGCCCCAGCATTTT.

This clonotype appeared many times. The V and J genes are TRBV24-1 and TRBJ2-5, with a weak D call TRBD1 (6 bases). The germline gives CDR1 KGHDR, CDR2 SFDVKD. The germline V and J ends were trimmed by 3 bases and 1 base, with 11 bases remaining between them. CDR3 length: 15 amino acids. CDR3 coding DNA: TGTGCCACCAGTGATCCCGGGACACTCCAAGAGACCCAGTACTTC. Translating gives CATSDPGTLQETQYF.

This clonotype has at least ten counts. This chain connects TRBV10-3 to TRBJ2-5, with D perhaps matching TRBD2 (6 bases). This CDR3 has 13 amino acids. The germline V gene encodes CDR1 ENHRY and CDR2 SYGVKD. Trimming shortened V by 3 bases and J by 5 bases, and 10 bases separated the two germline ends. As DNA, the CDR3 is TGTGCCATCAGTGAAACAGGAGGGGAGACCCAGTACTTC. Amino acids: CAISETGGETQYF.

This clonotype has a count of ten or more. This chain links TRBV11-1 with TRBJ2-1; no reliable D call. Germline V gene sequence: CDR1 SGHAT, CDR2 FQDESV (reference sequence). This CDR3 contains 11 residues. Trimming took off 1 base at V and 10 bases at J, with 5 bases between the two ends. The CDR3 DNA follows: TGTGCCAGCAGCTTAGGCAGGGAGCAGTTCTTC. Its protein is CASSLGREQFF.

This clonotype came up many times. The chain links TRBV28 to TRBJ2-2, with 7 bases lining up with TRBD1. Germline trimming cut 4 bases from V and 2 bases from J; bases unmatched to any gene: 7. The CDR3 loop spans 16 amino acids. The germline CDR1 and CDR2 sequences are MDHEN and SYDVKM. CDR3 sequence (DNA): TGTGCCAGCAGTTGGCCCGGACAGGTTAACACCGGGGAGCTGTTTTTT. It specifies CASSWPGQVNTGELFF.

This clonotype has a count of ten or more. CDR3 in amino acids: CASSLSGDNSPLHF. The CDR3, as DNA: TGTGCCAGCAGCTTATCGGGGGATAATTCACCCCTCCACTTT. The chain joins TRBV7-9 to TRBJ1-6; possible D gene TRBD1, 5 bases. The V gene lost 2 bases and the J gene lost 5 bases, with 7 bases spanning the gap. Germline V gene lookup returns CDR1 SEHNR and CDR2 FQNEAQ (reference sequence). CDR3 length: 14 amino acids. The entire variable domain, with the rest obtained from reference TRBV7-9 and TRBJ1-6, is as follows: DTGVSQNPRHKITKRGQNVTFRCDPISEHNRLYWYRQTLGQGPEFLTYFQNEAQLEKSRLLSDRFSAERPKGSFSTLEIQRTEQGDSAMYLCASSLSGDNSPLHFGNGTRLTVT.

This clonotype was seen at least ten times. The rearrangement uses TRBV11-3 and TRBJ2-1; TRBD2 matches at 9 bases. The CDR3 spans 15 residues. Germline loops: CDR1 SGHNT, CDR2 YENEEA. Losses at the gene ends were 1 base for V and 5 bases for J; bases not matched to a gene: 3. The CDR3 nucleotides read TGTGCCAGCAGCTTAGGGACTAGCGCGAACAATGAGCAGTTCTTC. This translates into CASSLGTSANNEQFF.

The V call is TRBV4-2, the J call TRBJ2-7; D is possibly TRBD2 (6 bases). Germline lookup yields CDR1 LGHNA and CDR2 YNFKEQ. The CDR3 contains 16 residues. The V end lost 0 bases, the J end lost 4 bases, and 16 bases lay between the germline ends. CDR3 sequence (DNA): TGTGCCAGCAGCCAAGATCGTCCTAGCGCAAAATACGAGCAGTACTTC. It is translated as CASSQDRPSAKYEQYF.

The sample holds many counts of this clonotype. V gene TRBV6-1 combines with J gene TRBJ1-6; a possible D gene is TRBD1 (6 bases). The CDR3 runs 14 residues. Per the germline V gene, CDR1 is MNHNS and CDR2 is SASEGT. The germline V and J ends were trimmed by 6 bases and 10 bases, with 16 bases remaining between them. The CDR3 region is CASRSPGDTSPLHF. CDR3 in DNA: TGTGCCAGCAGATCACCAGGGGACACCTCACCCCTCCACTTT.

This clonotype has more than one count but fewer than ten. V and J are TRBV6-5 and TRBJ1-3; no clear D gene. V lost 0 bases to trimming and J lost 16 bases, with 16 bases between them. The CDR3 length is 13 residues. Germline V gene data show CDR1 as MNHEY and CDR2 as SVGAGI. The CDR3 protein is CASSYSGRGVMYF. CDR3 bases: TGTGCCAGCAGTTACTCGGGCCGCGGGGTGATGTATTTT.

This clonotype was seen at least ten times. The gene calls are TRBV4-1 and TRBJ2-4, with 9 bases identical to TRBD2. J was trimmed by 7 bases and V by 4 bases; bases with no gene match: 2. Germline-derived CDR1 and CDR2 are MGHRA and YSYEKL. This CDR3 region has 13 residues. As DNA, the CDR3 is TGCGCCAGCAGCCGTGGACTAGCGAACATTCAGTACTTC. Its translation: CASSRGLANIQYF.

This clonotype was seen repeatedly, ten times or more. A much larger clone sits a single nucleotide away, making a read error possible. This sequence joins TRBV6-4 and TRBJ2-2, with a weak D call TRBD1 (5 bases). The V end was cut by 2 bases, the J end by 4 bases, with 5 bases between. The V gene's germline CDR1 is MRHNA and CDR2 SNTAGT. The CDR3 is made up of 13 amino acids. The CDR3 DNA follows: TGTGCCAGCAGTGACAGGGGCACCGGGGAGCTGTTTTTT. Translating gives CASSDRGTGELFF.

This clonotype was observed at least ten times. V gene TRBV6-5 combines with J gene TRBJ2-5; D might be TRBD2 (5 bases). V lost 3 bases and J 7 bases, leaving 21 bases between the germline ends. From germline, CDR1 is MNHEY and CDR2 SVGAGI. The CDR3 runs to 16 residues. CDR3 DNA sequence: TGTGCCAGCAGTTATGTTCCCTTTGGCTCTGAGGGGACCCAGTACTTC. Residues: CASSYVPFGSEGTQYF.

The rearrangement joins TRBV10-3 to TRBJ2-7; 8 nucleotides align to TRBD1. The trim removed 10 bases at V and 2 bases at J, leaving 16 bases unmatched. Germline CDR1 is ENHRY and CDR2 is SYGVKD. The CDR3 runs to 16 residues. The CDR3 DNA reads TGTGCCACGCGTGGCAGGGGGCTCCACCAAGCCTACGAGCAGTACTTC. Its protein product is CATRGRGLHQAYEQYF.

This clonotype was found many times. The chain uses TRBV29-1 and TRBJ2-3, with D possibly TRBD2 on 6 matching bases. This CDR3 comprises 16 residues. V shed 5 bases and J shed 6 bases, with 24 bases lying between them. Germline V gene sequence: CDR1 SQVTM, CDR2 ANQGSEA. CDR3 nucleotide sequence: TGCAGCGTTAACATCCAGACTAGGTCTTTTTGGGATACGCAGTATTTT. As protein: CSVNIQTRSFWDTQYF.

At least ten counts were recorded for this clonotype. The chain uses TRBV11-2 and TRBJ2-5; TRBD1 is a possible D gene (5 bases). Germline V gene sequence: CDR1 SGHAT, CDR2 FQNNGV. The V end was cut by 5 bases, the J end by 5 bases, with 15 bases between. This CDR3 is 14 amino acids long. DNA of the CDR3: TGTGCCAGCAGCCCCCGCAGGGTGCGGGAGACCCAGTACTTC. This codes for CASSPRRVRETQYF.

This clonotype came up many times. The chain combines TRBV12-3 or TRBV12-4 with TRBJ1-1; 8 bases fit TRBD1. J was trimmed by 4 bases and V by 3 bases; bases with no gene match: 1. The CDR3 is 13 amino acids. The CDR3 nucleotides read TGTGCCAGCAGTTTTGGACAGGGCACTGAAGCTTTCTTT. The encoded protein is CASSFGQGTEAFF.

This clonotype was seen more than once but under ten times. This chain connects TRBV7-9 to TRBJ2-5, with D maybe TRBD1 (5 bases). In germline, CDR1 is SEHNR, CDR2 FQNEAQ (reference sequence). The CDR3 consists of 15 residues. V was pared by 0 bases and J by 0 bases, with 8 bases between. The CDR3: CASSLAPGNQETQYF. Written as DNA, the CDR3 is TGTGCCAGCAGCTTAGCGCCAGGGAACCAAGAGACCCAGTACTTC.

This clonotype was detected many times. The CDR3 DNA reads TGCGCCAGCAGCTTGACGGCAGGGTCAAACACTGAAGCTTTCTTT. Its protein product is CASSLTAGSNTEAFF. V is TRBV5-1 and J is TRBJ1-1, with a weak D call TRBD1 (5 bases). From germline, CDR1 is SGHRS and CDR2 YFSETQ. V lost 1 base and J 2 bases, leaving 12 bases between the germline ends. This CDR3 has 15 residues. The complete variable domain, with remaining parts taken from reference TRBV5-1 and TRBJ1-1, reads KAGVTQTPRYLIKTRGQQVTLSCSPISGHRSVSWYQQTPGQGLQFLFEYFSETQRNKGNFPGRFSGRQFSNSRSEMNVSTLELGDSALYLCASSLTAGSNTEAFFGQGTRLTVV.

This clonotype has just a few counts. The V call is TRBV12-3 or TRBV12-4, the J call TRBJ2-7, with TRBD1 matching over 8 bases. The CDR3 has 14 residues. The V segment lost 5 bases and the J segment 2 bases; nucleotides outside the gene matches: 5. The CDR3 DNA follows: TGTGCCAGCAGTCTCCAGGGGGCGACCTACGAGCAGTACTTC. Amino acid sequence: CASSLQGATYEQYF.

There are many counts of this clonotype. The V call is TRBV7-9, the J call TRBJ2-1; 8 bases agree with TRBD2. The germline V gene has CDR1 SEHNR and CDR2 FQNEAQ (reference sequence). This CDR3 spans 19 amino acids. J gave up 0 bases and V 1 base, and 11 bases lay outside the gene matches. Here the CDR3 reads CASSLGRVAGPSSYNEQFF. The CDR3 DNA reads TGTGCCAGCAGCTTAGGCAGAGTAGCGGGACCCAGCTCCTACAATGAGCAGTTCTTC.

This sequence joins TRBV29-1 and TRBJ2-5; D may match TRBD1 or TRBD2 (5 bases each). Germline V gene data show CDR1 as SQVTM and CDR2 as ANQGSEA. CDR3 length: 15 amino acids. Between the trimmed V and J ends, which lost 6 bases and 7 bases, there was a span of 24 bases. The chain's CDR3 is CSVPTAGTYRGTQYF. In nucleotides, the CDR3 is TGCAGCGTACCAACCGCCGGGACCTATCGGGGGACCCAGTACTTC.